This record covers a single TCR beta chain. As yet, its antigen is unknown. V shed 5 bases and J shed 7 bases, with 11 bases lying between them. Germline CDR1 reads SQVTM; CDR2 reads ANQGSEA. The CDR3 consists of 11 residues. TCRdb re-derived calls from the 5' RACE reads in MiXCR, one entry per CDR3 protein. Of under 150,000 distinct CDR3 sequences in the sample, approximately 14% were seen once. The data are from a study of T cells after yellow fever vaccination. Regarding the study as a whole: Across the CD4 and CD8 compartments, a small share of clonotypes was present in both.

The sequence was obtained from a man aged 18 to 29 who received the YFV17D yellow fever vaccine. The chain uses TRBV29-1 and TRBJ1-1; the D is unclear. Source: CD8+ T cells sorted from PBMCs, taken 5 days after the yellow fever booster vaccination. CDR3 residues: CSVSLKVEAFF. The CDR3 DNA sequence: TGCAGCGTTTCGCTAAAAGTTGAAGCTTTCTTT.